The source of this T cell receptor beta chain is a study of T cells in women clearing cervical HPV infection. Study-wide context: Case blood was drawn a median around 150 days after lesion detection.

Study outcomes and limitations: TRBV6-7 relative abundance averaged approximately 0.11% in cases and under 0.2% in controls.

Average input was around 1,300 ng genomic DNA for immunoSEQ TCR beta CDR3 amplification. The assay was immunoSEQ multiplex PCR, and TCRdb's table has in-frame clones only and misses some. The sample's table shows tens of thousands of clones. Notes on this clone: Antigen: not known. The observed sequence ends 3 residues before the CDR3 terminus, with the missing tail filled in from the germline J gene.

Trimming removed 4 bases at V and 9 bases at J, with 10 bases between. CDR1 is LNHDA and CDR2 is SQIVND in the germline V gene (reference sequence). This CDR3 is built from 12 residues. HPV was found by MY09/MY11 PCR and dot-blot genotyping. Source material: blood buffy coat. The chain recombines TRBV19 with TRBJ2-1; D uncertain. The clonotype comes from a woman aged 18 to 75 with a cervical HPV16 infection that either progressed to CIN3+ or cleared (not recorded which). CDR3 DNA (partial): TGTGCCAGTAGTAGGCCTCTGAGTGAG. It is translated as CASSRPLSE. The full CDR3 protein is CASSRPLSEQFF.